What follows describes a single T cell receptor (beta chain). Methods used by the authors: Nucleated cell counts were estimated from reference gene primer amplification. Using immunoSEQ multiplex PCR, the repertoire was profiled, and TCRdb retains in-frame clones only, with some absent. V, J and clone size are taken as reported in that table, and D and trimming were inferred from the DNA itself. The sample shows 190,000 or so clones, around four fifths of them seen only once. The data are from a study of blood T cell repertoires in COVID-19. About the research overall: The United States, Italy and Spain provided the acute and convalescent COVID-19 samples. From T cells, B-cell-depleted T cells, or PBMCs came the material, which was cDNA or gDNA.

Germline V gene lookup returns CDR1 LNHDA and CDR2 SQIVND (reference sequence). V lost 8 bases and J lost 0; bases outside the gene matches: 8. The CDR3 covers 15 residues. The V call is TRBV19, the J call TRBJ2-3, with 7 bases that match TRBD1. What was sequenced was peripheral blood. The receptor's source is a human donor with acute or convalescent COVID-19. The donor label of this sample is uncertain. This CDR3 reads CASPLGQASTDTQYF. The DNA for the CDR3 is TGTGCCAGTCCCCTCGGACAGGCGAGCACAGATACGCAGTATTTT. Full variable domain (outside the CDR3, taken from reference TRBV19 and TRBJ2-3): DGGITQSPKYLFRKEGQNVTLSCEQNLNHDAMYWYRQDPGQGLRLIYYSQIVNDFQKGDIAEGYSVSREKKESFPLTVTSAQKNPTAFYLCASPLGQASTDTQYFGPGTRLTVL.